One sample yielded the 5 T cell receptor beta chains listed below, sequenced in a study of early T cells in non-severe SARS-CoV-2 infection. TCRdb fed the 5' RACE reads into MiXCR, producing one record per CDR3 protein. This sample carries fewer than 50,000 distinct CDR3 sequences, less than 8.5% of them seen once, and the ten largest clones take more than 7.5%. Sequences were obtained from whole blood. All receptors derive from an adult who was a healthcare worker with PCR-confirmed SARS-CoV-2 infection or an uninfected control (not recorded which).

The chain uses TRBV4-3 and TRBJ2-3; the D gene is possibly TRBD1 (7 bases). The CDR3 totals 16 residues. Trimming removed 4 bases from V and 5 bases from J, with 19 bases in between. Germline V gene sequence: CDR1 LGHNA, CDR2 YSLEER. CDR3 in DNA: TGCGCCAGCAGCCGTGGCGGAGGGGGCGTCGTAGATACGCAGTATTTT. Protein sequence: CASSRGGGGVVDTQYF.

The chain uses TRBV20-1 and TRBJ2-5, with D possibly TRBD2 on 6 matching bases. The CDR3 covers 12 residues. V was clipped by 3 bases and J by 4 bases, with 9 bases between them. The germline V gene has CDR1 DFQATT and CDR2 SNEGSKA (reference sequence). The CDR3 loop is CSASMGGETQYF. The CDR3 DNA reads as TGCAGTGCTAGCATGGGGGGAGAGACCCAGTACTTC.

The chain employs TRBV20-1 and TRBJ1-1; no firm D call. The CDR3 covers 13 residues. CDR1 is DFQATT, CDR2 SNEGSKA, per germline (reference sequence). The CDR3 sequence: CTPTAATNTEAFF. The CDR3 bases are TGCACACCGACGGCCGCTACGAACACTGAAGCTTTCTTT.

Here the CDR3 DNA reads TGTGCCAGCTCATCAACTAGGGGCCTTAGGGAATCTGAGCAGTTCTTC. It specifies CASSSTRGLRESEQFF. The V call is TRBV4-2, the J call TRBJ2-1; D possibly matches TRBD1 or TRBD2 (5 bases each). Germline V gene lookup returns CDR1 LGHNA and CDR2 YNFKEQ. The CDR3 length is 16 residues. V lost 8 bases, J lost 9 bases, and 26 bases lay in between.

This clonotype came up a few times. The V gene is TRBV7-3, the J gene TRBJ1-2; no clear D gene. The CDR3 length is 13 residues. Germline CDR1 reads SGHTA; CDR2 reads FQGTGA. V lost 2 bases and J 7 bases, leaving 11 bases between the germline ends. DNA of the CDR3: TGTGCCAGCAGCTTACGCCATGAGGGTGGCTACACCTTC. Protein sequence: CASSLRHEGGYTF. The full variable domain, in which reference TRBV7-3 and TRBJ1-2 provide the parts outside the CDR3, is GAGVSQTPSNKVTEKGKYVELRCDPISGHTALYWYRQSLGQGPEFLIYFQGTGAADDSGLPNDRFFAVRPEGSVSTLKIQRTERGDSAVYLCASSLRHEGGYTFGSGTRLTVV.